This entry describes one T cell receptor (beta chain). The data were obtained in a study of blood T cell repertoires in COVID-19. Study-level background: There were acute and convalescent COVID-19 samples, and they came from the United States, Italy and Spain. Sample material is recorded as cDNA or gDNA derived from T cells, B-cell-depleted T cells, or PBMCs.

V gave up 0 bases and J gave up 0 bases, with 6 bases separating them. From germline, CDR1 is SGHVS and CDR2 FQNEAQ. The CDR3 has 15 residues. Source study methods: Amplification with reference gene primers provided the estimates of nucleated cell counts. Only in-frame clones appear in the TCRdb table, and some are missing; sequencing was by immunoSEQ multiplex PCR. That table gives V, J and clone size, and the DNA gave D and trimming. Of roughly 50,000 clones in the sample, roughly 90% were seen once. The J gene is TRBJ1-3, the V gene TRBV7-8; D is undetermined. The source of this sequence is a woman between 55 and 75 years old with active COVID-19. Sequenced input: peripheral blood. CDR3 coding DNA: TGTGCCAGCAGCTTAGCTGATAGCTCTGGAAACACCATATATTTT. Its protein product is CASSLADSSGNTIYF. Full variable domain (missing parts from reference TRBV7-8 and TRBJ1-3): GAGVSQSPRYKVAKRGQDVALRCDPISGHVSLFWYQQALGQGPEFLTYFQNEAQLDKSGLPSDRFFAERPEGSVSTLKIQRTQQEDSAVYLCASSLADSSGNTIYFGEGSWLTVV.